Below, 29 T cell receptor beta chains from the same sample are listed, as sequenced in a study of Graves' ophthalmopathy and Graves' hyperthyroidism. For repertoire sequencing, the TCR beta CDR3 regions were amplified from RNA transcripts. Second-round multiplex PCR came after a first-round RT-PCR that employed HTBI primers. Via MiXCR, TCRdb re-called the multiplex PCR reads, giving one row per CDR3 protein. The sample holds 600,000 to 700,000 distinct CDR3 sequences, just over 40% seen once. The sequenced sample was peripheral blood. The receptors here all came from an adult man with Graves' ophthalmopathy.

The V and J genes are TRBV6-5 and TRBJ2-6; possible D gene TRBD2, 5 bases. V lost 0 bases and J lost 3, with 15 bases in between. Germline V gene data show CDR1 as MNHEY and CDR2 as SVGAGI. The CDR3 runs 18 residues. The CDR3 loop is CASSYSIVSAGGANVLTF. The CDR3, as DNA: TGTGCCAGCAGTTACTCGATCGTTTCTGCGGGTGGGGCCAACGTCCTGACTTTC.

Note on this clonotype: Mismatch with germline at one junction end may stem from a read error. The V gene is TRBV12-3 or TRBV12-4, the J gene TRBJ1-1; D not resolved. This CDR3 has 13 amino acids. CDR3 amino acids: CASSFTRETGAFF. CDR3 nucleotides: TGTGCCAGCAGTTTTACAAGGGAAACTGGAGCTTTCTTT.

The sample holds a few counts of this clonotype. The rearrangement joins TRBV4-1 to TRBJ2-5; TRBD1 is a possible D gene (5 bases). Germline V lookup: CDR1 MGHRA, CDR2 YSYEKL. V lost 0 bases and J 1 base, leaving 15 bases between the germline ends. The CDR3 is made up of 17 amino acids. CDR3 DNA sequence: TGCGCCAGCAGCCAAGAGATGGGGCAGCAGACCCAAGAGACCCAGTACTTC. Translated, it gives CASSQEMGQQTQETQYF.

This clonotype was counted between two and nine times. The chain employs TRBV4-2 and TRBJ2-2, with 9 bases lining up with TRBD1. The CDR3 totals 16 residues. J was trimmed by 6 bases and V by 4 bases; bases with no gene match: 9. Per germline, CDR1 LGHNA and CDR2 YNFKEQ. The CDR3 DNA follows: TGTGCCAGCAGCCCGAGGACAGGGGAAAGTCCCGGGGAGCTGTTTTTT. Translated, it gives CASSPRTGESPGELFF.

This clonotype was observed at least ten times. This rearrangement joins TRBV5-1 to TRBJ2-7, with 8 bases that match TRBD1. The CDR3 extends over 15 amino acids. The ends lost 4 bases at V and 3 bases at J; junction bases unmatched: 9. The germline V gene encodes CDR1 SGHRS and CDR2 YFSETQ. In nucleotides, the CDR3 is TGCGCCAGCAGCGCGTGGACAGGGCCGAGCTACGAGCAGTACTTC. Translated: CASSAWTGPSYEQYF.

The CDR3 reads CASKDRRGYGYTF. CDR3 nucleotides: TGTGCCAGCAAGGACAGGAGGGGGTATGGCTACACCTTC. The chain combines TRBV10-3 with TRBJ1-2, with 7 bases that match TRBD1. Germline CDR1 is ENHRY and CDR2 is SYGVKD. With 10 bases clipped from V and 5 bases from J, the junction kept 10 bases outside the gene matches. This CDR3 is 13 amino acids long.

The CDR3 nucleotides are TGTGCCAGCTTAAGGGACCGCGGGGGGTTACATGGCTACACCTTC. Translated: CASLRDRGGLHGYTF. The chain recombines TRBV25-1 with TRBJ1-2; perhaps TRBD1 as D (5 bases). The CDR3 extends over 15 amino acids. The germline gives CDR1 MGHDK, CDR2 SYGVNS. V was pared by 8 bases and J by 6 bases, with 22 bases between.

A word on this clonotype: A much larger clone is a single base away; this may be a read error. The gene calls are TRBV7-9 and TRBJ2-5; 7 bases match TRBD1. CDR1 and CDR2 from the germline V gene are SEHNR and FQNEAQ (reference sequence). The CDR3 runs 15 residues. The CDR3, as DNA: TGTGCCAGCAGAAAGACAGGGAGTGAGCGAGAGACCCGGTACTTC. It specifies CASRKTGSERETRYF.

This clonotype occurred many times. V usage is TRBV19 and J usage is TRBJ1-1; D unclear. Trimming pared 3 bases from V and 2 bases from J, leaving 7 bases between. The CDR3 runs to 13 residues. Germline V CDR1 and CDR2: LNHDA, SQIVND (reference sequence). Here the CDR3 DNA reads TGTGCCAGTAGTATTAACAGAAACACTGAAGCTTTCTTT. As protein: CASSINRNTEAFF.

This clonotype was detected many times. CDR3 residues: CASSKFTNTEAFF. CDR3 in DNA: TGTGCCAGCAGCAAATTCACGAACACTGAAGCTTTCTTT. The chain recombines TRBV5-8 with TRBJ1-1; D call uncertain. V lost 4 bases and J lost 1, with 8 bases in between. Germline V gene lookup returns CDR1 SGHTS and CDR2 YDEGEE. This CDR3 region has 13 residues.

Ten or more counts support this clonotype. The chain combines TRBV19 with TRBJ2-2, with a tentative D call TRBD2 (7 bases). From germline, CDR1 is LNHDA and CDR2 SQIVND (reference sequence). The CDR3 loop spans 15 amino acids. Deletions cut 6 bases from V and 4 bases from J, with 15 bases between. CDR3 nucleotide sequence: TGTGCCAGTAGGTTGGGGGGGCGTAGCACCGGGGAGCTGTTTTTT. Translation: CASRLGGRSTGELFF.

The table lists this clonotype with many counts. This chain uses TRBV9 with TRBJ2-5; either TRBD1 or TRBD2 may supply D (5 bases each). The CDR3 totals 14 residues. Germline V lookup: CDR1 SGDLS, CDR2 YYNGEE. The ends were cut back, 0 bases at V and 4 bases at J, with 10 bases in the middle. As DNA, the CDR3 is TGTGCCAGCAGCGTAGTTGGGACCGCAGAGACCCAGTACTTC. Translated, it gives CASSVVGTAETQYF.

A word on this clonotype: At one of its ends the junction is not consistent with the germline gene, which may arise from a read error. This rearrangement joins TRBV7-6 to TRBJ2-5; 8 bases agree with TRBD2. Germline V gene lookup returns CDR1 SGHVS and CDR2 FNYEAQ. The length of the CDR3 is 15 residues. The chain's CDR3 is CASSLLSGGQGTQYF. CDR3 in DNA: TGTGCCAGCAGCTTACTAAGCGGGGGTCAAGGGACCCAGTACTTC.

This clonotype was seen ten or more times. As DNA, the CDR3 is TGTGCCACCAGCAGAGGAGGAGGCGAAAAACTGTTTTTT. Translation: CATSRGGGEKLFF. The chain joins TRBV15 to TRBJ1-4; no definite D call. The V end was cut by 1 base, the J end by 8 bases, with 8 bases between. CDR3 length equals 13 residues. Germline V CDR1 and CDR2: LNHNV, YYDKDF (reference sequence).

This clonotype was picked up many times. This CDR3 is CASSEYPGTYGYTF. In DNA, the CDR3 is TGTGCCAGCAGTGAATATCCAGGAACCTATGGCTACACCTTC. V usage is TRBV25-1 and J usage is TRBJ1-2, with D unclear. V shed 0 bases and J shed 4 bases, with 9 bases lying between them. The CDR3 contains 14 residues. Per germline, CDR1 MGHDK and CDR2 SYGVNS.

This clonotype showed up many times. This rearrangement joins TRBV20-1 to TRBJ1-5; 7 bases are shared with TRBD1. The CDR3 is 14 amino acids. Unmatched junction bases numbered 3, after V lost 3 bases and J lost 1 base. CDR1 is DFQATT and CDR2 is SNEGSKA in the germline V gene (reference sequence). The CDR3 sequence: CSASEGASNQPQHF. Here the CDR3 DNA reads TGCAGTGCTAGCGAGGGGGCAAGCAATCAGCCCCAGCATTTT.

The V call is TRBV7-9, the J call TRBJ1-2; TRBD1 matches 9 bases. The CDR3 spans 16 residues. Looked up from germline, CDR1 is SEHNR and CDR2 is FQNEAQ (reference sequence). The trim removed 1 base at V and 4 bases at J, leaving 7 bases unmatched. DNA of the CDR3: TGTGCCAGCAGCTTAGTAGGGGGACAGGGCGCCTATGGCTACACCTTC. Its translation: CASSLVGGQGAYGYTF.

Notes on this clonotype: A much larger clone lies one base from this, so it may be a read error. V is TRBV7-2 and J is TRBJ2-5; a possible D gene is TRBD1 (5 bases). Germline V gene data show CDR1 as SGHTA and CDR2 as FQGNSA. The length of the CDR3 is 15 residues. With 0 bases removed from V and 4 bases from J, the gap between germline ends came to 12 bases. CDR3 sequence: CASSLAETVRETQYF. The CDR3 DNA reads TGTGCCAGCAGCTTAGCGGAGACAGTGCGAGAGACCCAGTACTTC.

The rearrangement links TRBV29-1 to TRBJ1-1, with D tentatively TRBD1 (5 bases). V lost 6 bases to trimming and J lost 12 bases, with 14 bases between them. The CDR3 runs to 10 residues. Germline assignment: CDR1 SQVTM and CDR2 ANQGSEA. CDR3 residues: CSVPGGEPFF. CDR3 nucleotides: TGCAGCGTCCCTGGGGGGGAGCCTTTCTTT. Full variable domain (rest looked up from reference TRBV29-1 and TRBJ1-1): SAVISQKPSRDICQRGTSLTIQCQVDSQVTMMFWYRQQPGQSLTLIATANQGSEATYESGFVIDKFPISRPNLTFSTLTVSNMSPEDSSIYLCSVPGGEPFFGQGTRLTVV.

CDR3 DNA: TGTGCCACCAGCAGCCAGGGGGGACAGGCCCAGCATTTT. This codes for CATSSQGGQAQHF. The chain recombines TRBV15 with TRBJ1-5; 8 nucleotides agree with TRBD1. V shed 3 bases, J shed 11 bases, and the junction held 6 bases outside the gene matches. This CDR3 is 13 amino acids long. Germline CDR1 and CDR2: LNHNV and YYDKDF (reference sequence).

The rearrangement uses TRBV4-1 and TRBJ1-5; D is unresolved. Trimming removed 1 base from V and 0 bases from J, with 7 bases in between. The CDR3 contains 15 residues. Germline V lookup: CDR1 MGHRA, CDR2 YSYEKL. CDR3 sequence reads: CASSQGVHSNQPQHF. The CDR3 bases are TGCGCCAGCAGCCAAGGGGTACATAGCAATCAGCCCCAGCATTTT.

This clonotype was counted ten times or more. The junction does not match germline at one end; this may be a read error. The genes are TRBV10-3 and TRBJ2-5, with D maybe TRBD2 (6 bases). CDR3 size: 14 residues. Germline CDR1 ENHRY, CDR2 SYGVKD. CDR3 loop: CASSAAGTQETQYF. The CDR3, as DNA: TGTGCCAGCAGTGCCGCGGGAACCCAAGAGACCCAGTACTTC.

This clonotype was seen at least ten times. The CDR3, as DNA: TGCAGTGCTAGCCGGGACACTGTCTACGAGCAGTACTTC. Its protein product is CSASRDTVYEQYF. The genes are TRBV20-1 and TRBJ2-7, with D possibly matching TRBD1 (6 bases). CDR3 length: 13 residues. The germline gives CDR1 DFQATT, CDR2 SNEGSKA (reference sequence). Trimming took off 3 bases at V and 3 bases at J, with 12 bases between the two ends.

The chain has TRBV7-6 and TRBJ1-6, with a possible D match to TRBD1 (6 bases). The CDR3 is 14 residues long. Germline assignment: CDR1 SGHVS and CDR2 FNYEAQ. Trimming took off 1 base at V and 13 bases at J, with 14 bases between the two ends. CDR3 in amino acids: CASSLGTEADPLHF. The CDR3 DNA follows: TGTGCCAGCAGCTTAGGGACAGAGGCTGACCCCCTCCACTTT.

This clonotype was detected many times. The V call is TRBV9, the J call TRBJ1-2; 9 nucleotides align to TRBD1. The CDR3 covers 14 residues. Germline-derived CDR1 and CDR2 are SGDLS and YYNGEE. Germline trimming cut 4 bases from V and 7 bases from J; bases unmatched to any gene: 8. The CDR3 loop reads CASSRGQGELGYTF. Written as DNA, the CDR3 is TGTGCCAGCAGCAGGGGACAGGGTGAGCTTGGCTACACCTTC.

A remark on this clonotype: Germline and junction disagree at one end, which may indicate a read error. The V gene is TRBV5-5, the J gene TRBJ2-2, with TRBD2 identical over 11 bases. Germline CDR1 is SGHKS and CDR2 is YYEKEE (reference sequence). The CDR3 has 15 residues. CDR3 sequence: CANSLAGGNTGELFF. The CDR3 nucleotides are TGTGCCAACAGCCTAGCGGGGGGAAACACCGGGGAGCTGTTTTTT. Based on the CDR3 plus reference TRBV5-5 and TRBJ2-2, the full variable domain is DAGVTQSPTHLIKTRGQQVTLRCSPISGHKSVSWYQQVLGQGPQFIFQYYEKEERGRGNFPDRFSARQFPNYSSELNVNALLLGDSALYLCANSLAGGNTGELFFGEGSRLTVL.

This clonotype has a count of ten or more. The chain links TRBV7-9 to TRBJ2-5; TRBD1 matches 9 bases. The CDR3 extends over 16 amino acids. The germline CDR1 and CDR2 sequences are SEHNR and FQNEAQ (reference sequence). V dropped 3 bases and J dropped 5; count of bases not matched to a gene: 10. The CDR3 reads CASSFPGTGLTETQYF. The CDR3 nucleotides are TGTGCCAGCAGCTTTCCTGGGACAGGGTTAACGGAGACCCAGTACTTC.

Remarks on this clonotype: A much larger clone lies a single base off, so this may be a read error. J is TRBJ1-1 and V is TRBV7-9; no clear D. The ends were cut back, 1 base at V and 5 bases at J, with 14 bases in the middle. The CDR3 runs to 15 residues. Germline CDR1 reads SEHNR; CDR2 reads FQNEAQ (reference sequence). CDR3 DNA: TGTGCCAGCAGCTTAGAGGCGGGCCGAGAGACTGAAGCTTTCTTT. Translation: CASSLEAGRETEAFF.

This chain links TRBV2 with TRBJ1-2, with 7 bases aligning to TRBD1. In germline, CDR1 is SNHLY, CDR2 FYNNEI. This CDR3 has 14 residues. The trim removed 5 bases at V and 4 bases at J, leaving 7 bases unmatched. The CDR3 is CASSYSDRAYGYTF. In DNA, the CDR3 is TGTGCCAGCAGTTACTCCGACAGGGCCTATGGCTACACCTTC.